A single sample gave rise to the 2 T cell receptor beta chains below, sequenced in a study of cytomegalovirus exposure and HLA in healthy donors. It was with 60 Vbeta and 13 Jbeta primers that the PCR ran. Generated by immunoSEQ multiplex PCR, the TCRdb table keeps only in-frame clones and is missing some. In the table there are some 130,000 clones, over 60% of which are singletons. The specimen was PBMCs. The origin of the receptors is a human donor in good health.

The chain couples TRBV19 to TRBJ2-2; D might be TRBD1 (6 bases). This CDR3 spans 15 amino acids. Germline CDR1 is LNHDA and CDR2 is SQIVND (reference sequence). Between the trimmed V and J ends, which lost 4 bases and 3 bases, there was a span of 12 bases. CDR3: CASSTPGEHTGELFF. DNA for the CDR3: TGTGCCAGTAGTACTCCAGGGGAGCACACCGGGGAGCTGTTTTTT.

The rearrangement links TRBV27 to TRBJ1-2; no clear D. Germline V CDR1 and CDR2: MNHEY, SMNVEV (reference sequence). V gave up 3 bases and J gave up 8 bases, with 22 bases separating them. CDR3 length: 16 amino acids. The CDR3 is CASSFTSRNPIGGYTF. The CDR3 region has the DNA TGTGCCAGCAGTTTTACGAGCCGAAACCCAATCGGGGGCTACACCTTC.